This T cell receptor (beta chain) originates from a study of T cell repertoires in cytomegalovirus infection. A word on this clonotype: Its antigen remains unidentified.

Germline lookup yields CDR1 MGHRA and CDR2 YSYEKL. Trimming at V came to 3 bases and at J to 6 bases, leaving 10 bases not matched to a gene. The CDR3 runs to 16 residues. General study findings and limits: Summed frequency of public TCR beta families distinguished CMV carriers with the relevant HLA.

Each CDR3 protein is one row after TCRdb ran MiXCR on the reads. The sample has a few hundred thousand distinct CDR3 sequences; about 25% are singletons. The chain carries TRBV4-1 and TRBJ1-2; TRBD1 matches 10 bases. The sequencing input was PBMCs. This receptor was identified in a human donor in good health (CMV status not recorded). Some clones in this sample may be carry-over from other donors' samples. CDR3 residues: CASSQTVADRGNGYTF. The CDR3 coding sequence is TGCGCCAGCAGCCAGACTGTTGCGGACAGGGGGAATGGCTACACCTTC.